These 15 T cell receptor beta chains were all obtained from the same sample, sequenced in a study of identical twins (dated by TCRdb to the mid-2010s). The library was generated by 5' RACE. The instrument given in TCRdb is Illumina HiSeq 2000. TCRdb took the public reads, trimmed them with fastp at Q25, ran MiXCR for clone calling and kept in-frame beta chains. Rows matching on CDR3 protein sequence are summarized as one entry with the most common DNA and genes. This sample holds around 1.7 million distinct CDR3 sequences; about 32% were observed only once. The top ten hold over 0.25% of the sample. The sample comprised cord blood. These receptors originate from a newborn girl in good health.

The chain is built from TRBV7-9 and TRBJ2-3; unclear D gene. The V and J ends lost 10 bases and 12 bases respectively, with 14 bases between them. This CDR3 is 10 amino acids long. Germline values: CDR1 SEHNR, CDR2 FQNEAQ (reference sequence). In nucleotides, the CDR3 is TGTGCCAACCCTCGTGCCCCCCAGTATTTT. Its translation is CANPRAPQYF.

This clonotype was seen only a few times. This rearrangement joins TRBV20-1 to TRBJ1-6; no firm D call. V lost 0 bases and J 2 bases, leaving 8 bases between the germline ends. The CDR3 length is 15 residues. The germline V gene encodes CDR1 DFQATT and CDR2 SNEGSKA (reference sequence). The CDR3 here is CSAREEGTYNSPLHF. In DNA form, the CDR3 reads TGCAGTGCTAGAGAGGAGGGCACCTATAATTCACCCCTCCACTTT.

This clonotype was observed a handful of times. The rearrangement links TRBV5-1 to TRBJ1-2, with 7 bases fitting TRBD1. V dropped 4 bases and J dropped 2; count of bases not matched to a gene: 8. This CDR3 is built from 15 residues. Germline CDR1 reads SGHRS; CDR2 reads YFSETQ. The CDR3 sequence is CASSPDYRGNYGYTF. CDR3 sequence (DNA): TGCGCCAGCAGCCCGGACTACAGGGGAAACTATGGCTACACCTTC.

Comments on this clonotype: A read error may explain this, as a much larger clone is one base away. This sequence joins TRBV12-3 or TRBV12-4 and TRBJ2-1; D assignment may be TRBD1 or TRBD2 (5 bases each). The J call is uncertain, as TRBJ2-7 better fits the DNA end. This CDR3 is 14 amino acids long. The CDR3 is CASSERGAYNEQYF. The CDR3 bases are TGTGCCAGCAGTGAGAGGGGTGCCTACAATGAGCAGTACTTC.

At least ten counts were recorded for this clonotype. V and J are TRBV12-3 or TRBV12-4 and TRBJ2-5; 9 bases align to TRBD2. V dropped 5 bases and J dropped 5; count of bases not matched to a gene: 3. The length of the CDR3 is 13 residues. In nucleotides, the CDR3 is TGTGCCAGCAGTCCTAGCGGGATGGAGACCCAGTACTTC. Its translation: CASSPSGMETQYF.

This clonotype was counted many times. The gene calls are TRBV7-2 and TRBJ1-1; D is undetermined. Germline CDR1 SGHTA, CDR2 FQGNSA. Between the trimmed V and J ends, which lost 1 base and 6 bases, there was a span of 9 bases. This CDR3 comprises 13 residues. The CDR3 is CASSLGRGAEAFF. The DNA of the CDR3 is TGTGCCAGCAGCTTAGGGCGAGGAGCTGAAGCTTTCTTT.

This chain connects TRBV7-2 to TRBJ1-4, with D unresolved. V was clipped by 2 bases and J by 6 bases, with 4 bases between them. The CDR3 has 12 residues. The germline gives CDR1 SGHTA, CDR2 FQGNSA. The CDR3 region has the DNA TGTGCCAGCAGCTTATCCCATGAAAAACTGTTTTTT. It codes for CASSLSHEKLFF. Complete variable domain (other parts from reference TRBV7-2 and TRBJ1-4): GAGVSQSPSNKVTEKGKDVELRCDPISGHTALYWYRQSLGQGLEFLIYFQGNSAPDKSGLPSDRFSAERTGGSVSTLTIQRTQQEDSAVYLCASSLSHEKLFFGSGTQLSVL.

The chain has TRBV6-1 and TRBJ2-3; the D is unclear. Per the germline V gene, CDR1 is MNHNS and CDR2 is SASEGT. This CDR3 has 15 residues. Trimming stripped 0 bases from V and 4 bases from J, with 11 bases between. The CDR3 bases are TGTGCCAGCAGTGAAGCGTGGTTTCTTGCAGATACGCAGTATTTT. This sequence encodes CASSEAWFLADTQYF.

Only a few counts were recorded for this clonotype. The chain links TRBV28 to TRBJ2-1; 9 bases align to TRBD2. With V trimmed by 2 bases and J by 5 bases, 7 bases remained unmatched. The CDR3 sequence is 16 residues long. Germline loops: CDR1 MDHEN, CDR2 SYDVKM. CDR3 sequence (DNA): TGTGCCAGCAGTTTAAGCGGGCTAGCGGGAAACAATGAGCAGTTCTTC. Amino acids: CASSLSGLAGNNEQFF. Together with reference TRBV28 and TRBJ2-1, the CDR3 gives the full variable domain: DVKVTQSSRYLVKRTGEKVFLECVQDMDHENMFWYRQDPGLGLRLIYFSYDVKMKEKGDIPEGYSVSREKKERFSLILESASTNQTSMYLCASSLSGLAGNNEQFFGPGTRLTVL.

This clonotype was detected only once. The rearrangement links TRBV6-1 to TRBJ2-5; 8 bases line up with TRBD2. The CDR3 is 14 amino acids. CDR1 and CDR2 from the germline V gene are MNHNS and SASEGT. J gave up 1 base and V 7 bases, and 5 bases lay outside the gene matches. As DNA, the CDR3 is TGTGCCAGCATTCCAACTAGCGGCCAAGAGACCCAGTACTTC. Its translation is CASIPTSGQETQYF.

As DNA, the CDR3 is TGCAGTGCCAACAGGGGTCGGGCTTTCTTT. Protein product: CSANRGRAFF. The chain recombines TRBV20-1 with TRBJ1-1, with 7 bases matching TRBD1. The germline CDR1 and CDR2 sequences are DFQATT and SNEGSKA (reference sequence). CDR3 length equals 10 residues. V was clipped by 6 bases and J by 11 bases; unmatched bases: 6.

This clonotype was detected a few times. The V gene is TRBV6-4, the J gene TRBJ1-2, with D unclear. Germline V gene lookup returns CDR1 MRHNA and CDR2 SNTAGT. This CDR3 spans 14 amino acids. V was shortened by 6 bases and J by 4 bases, with 15 bases between the two germline ends. The CDR3 nucleotides are TGTGCCAGCAGCCCGACTCCTACAACCTATGGCTACACCTTC. This sequence encodes CASSPTPTTYGYTF.

The V call is TRBV4-1, the J call TRBJ1-1, with D possibly being TRBD1 (6 bases). The CDR3 totals 15 residues. Germline assignment: CDR1 MGHRA and CDR2 YSYEKL. The V and J ends lost 3 bases and 5 bases respectively, with 16 bases between them. CDR3 amino acids: CASSHPQGRRTEAFF. The CDR3 region has the DNA TGCGCCAGCAGCCATCCCCAGGGGAGGAGAACTGAAGCTTTCTTT.

This clonotype was counted a few times. V usage is TRBV4-1 and J usage is TRBJ2-3; 9 bases align to TRBD2. Germline loops: CDR1 MGHRA, CDR2 YSYEKL. The J segment lost 3 bases and the V segment lost 4 bases, leaving 8 bases of the junction unmatched. This CDR3 is 16 amino acids long. CDR3 bases: TGCGCCAGCAGCCCCCATCCTAGCGGGGTTACAGATACGCAGTATTTT. Amino acids: CASSPHPSGVTDTQYF.

This clonotype came up many times. The CDR3: CASSFGQDTEAFF. CDR3 in DNA: TGTGCCAGCAGCTTCGGACAGGACACTGAAGCTTTCTTT. The chain joins TRBV7-9 to TRBJ1-1; TRBD1 aligns across 7 bases. After removal of 3 bases from V and 3 bases from J, the junction contained 1 base not matched to a gene. CDR1 is SEHNR and CDR2 is FQNEAQ in the germline V gene (reference sequence). The CDR3 spans 13 residues.